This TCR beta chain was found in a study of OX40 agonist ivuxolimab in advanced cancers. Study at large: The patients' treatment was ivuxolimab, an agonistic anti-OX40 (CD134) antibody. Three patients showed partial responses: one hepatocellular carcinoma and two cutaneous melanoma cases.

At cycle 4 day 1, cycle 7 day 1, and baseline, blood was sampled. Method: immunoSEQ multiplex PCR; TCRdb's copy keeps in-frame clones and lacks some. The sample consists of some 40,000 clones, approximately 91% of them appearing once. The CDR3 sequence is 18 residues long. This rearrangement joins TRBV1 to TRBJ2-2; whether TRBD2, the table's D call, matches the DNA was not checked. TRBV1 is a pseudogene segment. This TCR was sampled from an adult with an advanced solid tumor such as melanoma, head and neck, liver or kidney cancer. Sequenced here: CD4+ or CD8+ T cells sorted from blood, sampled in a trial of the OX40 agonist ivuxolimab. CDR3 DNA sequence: TGCACCAGCAGCCAAGACCCTCGGGGGGGAGGGCCGGACGGGGAGCTGTTTTTT. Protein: CTSSQDPRGGGPDGELFF.